This section outlines one T cell receptor beta chain sequence together with its context. Antigen unknown. The data originate from a study of CXCR3-negative and CXCR3-positive naive CD8 T cells. Study-wide results and limits: The study found CXCR3 expression partially decreased after cryopreservation and ran most assays on fresh PBMCs. Surface CD5 looked about the same in the naive subsets, so the authors worked out TCR strength from TRB CDR3 properties. With respect to TRBV-TRBJ usage, naive CXCR3-negative and CXCR3-positive cells were similar; memory differed. Against CXCR3-negative naive cells, CXCR3-positive naive cells showed more hydrophobic TRB CDR3s.

Triplicates of over 250,000 cells were sorted from each CD8+ T cell subset. The libraries of TRB cDNA were prepared using 5' RACE with UMI labels. Reprocessing the 5' RACE reads, TCRdb reports a single entry for every CDR3 protein and omits DNA. The listing contains roughly 130,000 distinct CDR3 sequences. Per germline, CDR1 KGHDR and CDR2 SFDVKD. The CDR3 extends over 13 amino acids. The material sequenced was naive CXCR3+ CD8+ T cells from blood. Indicated subset: CD45RO-CCR7+CD27+CD95- naive CD8+ T cells expressing CXCR3 (TNR3+). This TCR was recovered from a human donor in good health. Some clones in this sample may be carry-over from other donors' samples. V and J are TRBV24-1 and TRBJ2-1; with no DNA, the TCRdb D assignment of TRBD1 cannot be verified. This CDR3 reads CATSDPGYNEQFF.